This T cell receptor beta chain is drawn from a study of blood T cell repertoires in COVID-19. Study-level background: The United States, Italy and Spain were the sources of the acute and convalescent COVID-19 samples. Sample material is recorded as cDNA or gDNA derived from T cells, B-cell-depleted T cells, or PBMCs.

This CDR3 is built from 15 residues. Germline loops: CDR1 LNHDA, CDR2 SQIVND (reference sequence). The trim removed 7 bases at V and 0 bases at J, leaving 5 bases unmatched. The count of this clone is one. As originally analysed: The authors estimated nucleated cell counts from reference gene primer amplification. Assay used: immunoSEQ multiplex PCR; TCRdb lists only in-frame clones, some missing. The DNA gave D and trimming, while V, J and clone size come from that table. The table includes roughly 59,000 clones, around 73% detected once. The TCR originated in a man of 80 years or more with acute or convalescent COVID-19. The material sequenced was peripheral blood. The chain combines TRBV19 with TRBJ1-3; 8 nucleotides align to TRBD1. CDR3 loop: CASMGQASSGNTIYF. DNA for the CDR3: TGTGCCAGTATGGGACAGGCAAGCTCTGGAAACACCATATATTTT. The variable domain in full, completed from reference TRBV19 and TRBJ1-3, reads DGGITQSPKYLFRKEGQNVTLSCEQNLNHDAMYWYRQDPGQGLRLIYYSQIVNDFQKGDIAEGYSVSREKKESFPLTVTSAQKNPTAFYLCASMGQASSGNTIYFGEGSWLTVV.